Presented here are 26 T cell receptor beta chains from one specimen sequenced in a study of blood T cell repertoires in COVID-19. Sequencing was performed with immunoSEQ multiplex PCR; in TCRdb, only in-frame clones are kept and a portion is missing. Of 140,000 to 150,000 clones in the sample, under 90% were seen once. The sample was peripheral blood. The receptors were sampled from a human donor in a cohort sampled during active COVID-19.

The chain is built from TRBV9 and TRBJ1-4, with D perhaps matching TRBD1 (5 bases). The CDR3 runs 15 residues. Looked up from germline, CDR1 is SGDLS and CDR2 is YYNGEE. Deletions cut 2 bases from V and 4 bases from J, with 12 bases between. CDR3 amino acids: CASSVAGLNNEKLFF. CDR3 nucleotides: TGTGCCAGCAGCGTTGCGGGACTCAATAATGAAAAACTGTTTTTT.

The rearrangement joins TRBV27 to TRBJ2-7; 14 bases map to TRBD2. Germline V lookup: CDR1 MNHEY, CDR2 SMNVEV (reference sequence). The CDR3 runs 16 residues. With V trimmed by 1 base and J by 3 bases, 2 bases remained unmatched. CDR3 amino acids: CASSLLGTSGSYEQYF. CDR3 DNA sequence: TGTGCCAGCAGTTTATTAGGGACTAGCGGGAGCTACGAGCAGTACTTC.

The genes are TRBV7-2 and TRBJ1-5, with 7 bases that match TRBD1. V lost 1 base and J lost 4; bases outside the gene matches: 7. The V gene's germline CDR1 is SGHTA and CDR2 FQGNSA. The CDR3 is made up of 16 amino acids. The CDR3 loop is CASSLDSTGPNQPQHF. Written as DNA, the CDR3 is TGTGCCAGCAGCTTAGATTCGACAGGGCCTAATCAGCCCCAGCATTTT. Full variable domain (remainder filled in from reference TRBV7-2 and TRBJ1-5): GAGVSQSPSNKVTEKGKDVELRCDPISGHTALYWYRQSLGQGLEFLIYFQGNSAPDKSGLPSDRFSAERTGGSVSTLTIQRTQQEDSAVYLCASSLDSTGPNQPQHFGDGTRLSIL.

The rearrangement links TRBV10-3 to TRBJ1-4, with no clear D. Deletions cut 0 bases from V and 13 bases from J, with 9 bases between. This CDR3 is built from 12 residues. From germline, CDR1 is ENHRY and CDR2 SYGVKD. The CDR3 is CAISESNLILFF. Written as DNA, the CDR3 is TGTGCCATCAGTGAGTCCAACTTGATACTGTTTTTT.

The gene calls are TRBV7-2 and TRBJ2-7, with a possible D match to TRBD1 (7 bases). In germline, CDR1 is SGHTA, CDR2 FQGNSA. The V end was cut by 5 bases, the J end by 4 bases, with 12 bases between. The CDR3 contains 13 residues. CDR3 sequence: CASSAAGQYEQYF. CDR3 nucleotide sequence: TGTGCCAGCAGCGCCGCGGGACAGTACGAGCAGTACTTC. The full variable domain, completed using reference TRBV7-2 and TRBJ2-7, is GAGVSQSPSNKVTEKGKDVELRCDPISGHTALYWYRQSLGQGLEFLIYFQGNSAPDKSGLPSDRFSAERTGGSVSTLTIQRTQQEDSAVYLCASSAAGQYEQYFGPGTRLTVT.

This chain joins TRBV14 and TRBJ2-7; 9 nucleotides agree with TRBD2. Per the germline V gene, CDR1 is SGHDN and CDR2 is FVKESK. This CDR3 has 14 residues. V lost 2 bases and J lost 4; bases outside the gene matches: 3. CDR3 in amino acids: CASSQLAGRYEQYF. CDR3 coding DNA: TGTGCCAGCAGCCAACTAGCGGGACGTTACGAGCAGTACTTC.

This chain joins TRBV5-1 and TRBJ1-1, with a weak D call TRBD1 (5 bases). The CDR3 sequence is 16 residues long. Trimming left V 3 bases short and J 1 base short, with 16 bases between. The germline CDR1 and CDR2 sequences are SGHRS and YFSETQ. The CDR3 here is CASSSAGYSWNTEAFF. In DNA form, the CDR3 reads TGCGCCAGCAGCTCGGCAGGGTACAGCTGGAACACTGAAGCTTTCTTT.

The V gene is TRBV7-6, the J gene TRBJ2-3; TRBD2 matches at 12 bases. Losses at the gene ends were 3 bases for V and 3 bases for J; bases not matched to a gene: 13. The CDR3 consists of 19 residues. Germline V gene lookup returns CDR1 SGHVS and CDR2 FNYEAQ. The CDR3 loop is CASSLPSGRAGRYTDTQYF. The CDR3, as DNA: TGTGCCAGCAGCTTGCCTAGCGGGAGGGCCGGAAGGTATACAGATACGCAGTATTTT.

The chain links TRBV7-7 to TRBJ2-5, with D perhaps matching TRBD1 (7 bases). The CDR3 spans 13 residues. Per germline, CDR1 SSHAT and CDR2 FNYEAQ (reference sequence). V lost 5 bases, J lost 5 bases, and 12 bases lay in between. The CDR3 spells CASSKQGRETQYF. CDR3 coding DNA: TGTGCCAGCAGCAAACAGGGGAGGGAGACCCAGTACTTC.

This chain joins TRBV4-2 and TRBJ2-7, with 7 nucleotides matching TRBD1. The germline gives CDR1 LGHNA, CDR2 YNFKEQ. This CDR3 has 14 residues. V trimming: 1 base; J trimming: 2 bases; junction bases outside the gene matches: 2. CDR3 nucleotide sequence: TGTGCCAGCAGCCAAGGGCAGGGGGCCTACGAGCAGTACTTC. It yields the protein CASSQGQGAYEQYF.

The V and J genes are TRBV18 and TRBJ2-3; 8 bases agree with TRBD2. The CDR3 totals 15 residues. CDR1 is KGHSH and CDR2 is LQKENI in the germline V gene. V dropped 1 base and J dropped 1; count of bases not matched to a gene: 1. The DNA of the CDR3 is TGTGCCAGCTCACCACTAGCGGGACGCACAGATACGCAGTATTTT. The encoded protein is CASSPLAGRTDTQYF.

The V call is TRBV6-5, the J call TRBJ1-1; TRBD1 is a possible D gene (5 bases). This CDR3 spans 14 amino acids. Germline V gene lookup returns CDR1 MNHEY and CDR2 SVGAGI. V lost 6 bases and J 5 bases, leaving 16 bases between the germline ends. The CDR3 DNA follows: TGTGCCAGCAGACGGACGAGGGAGGGGACTGAAGCTTTCTTT. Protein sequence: CASRRTREGTEAFF.

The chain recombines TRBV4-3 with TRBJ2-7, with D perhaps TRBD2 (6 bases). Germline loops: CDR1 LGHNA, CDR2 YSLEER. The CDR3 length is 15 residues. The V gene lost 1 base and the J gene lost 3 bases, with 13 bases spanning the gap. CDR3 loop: CASSQGLVGSYEQYF. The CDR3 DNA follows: TGCGCCAGCAGCCAAGGACTAGTCGGCAGCTACGAGCAGTACTTC.

The CDR3 region has the DNA TGTGCCATTGGACAGTCGAACACCGGGGAGCTGTTTTTT. Protein: CAIGQSNTGELFF. This chain connects TRBV5-4 to TRBJ2-2; D may be TRBD1 (6 bases). CDR3 length: 13 amino acids. The V end was cut by 9 bases, the J end by 0 bases, with 9 bases between. Germline loops: CDR1 SGHNT, CDR2 YYREEE (reference sequence).

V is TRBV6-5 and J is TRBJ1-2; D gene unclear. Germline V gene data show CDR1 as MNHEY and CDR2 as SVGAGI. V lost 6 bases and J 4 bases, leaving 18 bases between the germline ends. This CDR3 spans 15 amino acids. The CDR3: CASRVTRAAGYGYTF. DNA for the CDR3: TGTGCCAGCAGAGTTACTAGGGCGGCGGGCTATGGCTACACCTTC.

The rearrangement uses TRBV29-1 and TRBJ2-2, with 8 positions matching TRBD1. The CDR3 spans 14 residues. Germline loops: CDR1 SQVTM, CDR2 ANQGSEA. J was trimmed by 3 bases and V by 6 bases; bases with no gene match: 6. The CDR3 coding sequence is TGCAGCGTGGCAAAACAGGGGGACACCGGGGAGCTGTTTTTT. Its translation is CSVAKQGDTGELFF.

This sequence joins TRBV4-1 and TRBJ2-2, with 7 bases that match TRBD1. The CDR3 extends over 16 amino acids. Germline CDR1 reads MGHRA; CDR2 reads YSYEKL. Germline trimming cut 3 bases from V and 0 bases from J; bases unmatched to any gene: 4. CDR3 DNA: TGCGCCAGCAGCCAGTCGACAGGGTCGAACACCGGGGAGCTGTTTTTT. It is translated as CASSQSTGSNTGELFF.

CDR3 coding DNA: TGTGCCAGCAGTGACCCCCTGGGGCAGGTCTCTGGAAACACCATATATTTT. Translation: CASSDPLGQVSGNTIYF. V is TRBV28 and J is TRBJ1-3, with D tentatively TRBD1 (5 bases). V was cut by 5 bases and J by 0 bases, with 17 bases left in between. The CDR3 consists of 17 residues. In germline, CDR1 is MDHEN, CDR2 SYDVKM.

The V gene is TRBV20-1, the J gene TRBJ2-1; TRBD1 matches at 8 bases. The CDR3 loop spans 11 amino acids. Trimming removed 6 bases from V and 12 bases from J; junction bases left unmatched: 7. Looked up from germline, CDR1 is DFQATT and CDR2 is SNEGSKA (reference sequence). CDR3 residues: CSANSGTGQFF. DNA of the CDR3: TGCAGTGCAAACTCCGGGACAGGGCAGTTCTTC.

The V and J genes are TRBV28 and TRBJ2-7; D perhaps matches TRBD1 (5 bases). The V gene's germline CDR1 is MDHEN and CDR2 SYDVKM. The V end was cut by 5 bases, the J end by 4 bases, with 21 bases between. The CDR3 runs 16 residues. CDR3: CASSKTGPLSTYEQYF. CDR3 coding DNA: TGTGCCAGCAGTAAAACAGGCCCTCTGTCAACGTACGAGCAGTACTTC.

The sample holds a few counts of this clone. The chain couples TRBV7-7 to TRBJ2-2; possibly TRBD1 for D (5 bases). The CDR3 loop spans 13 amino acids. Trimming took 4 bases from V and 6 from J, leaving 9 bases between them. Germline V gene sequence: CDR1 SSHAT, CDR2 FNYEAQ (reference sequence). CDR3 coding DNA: TGTGCCAGCAGCTCCCAAGGGGCCGGGGAGCTGTTTTTT. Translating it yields CASSSQGAGELFF.

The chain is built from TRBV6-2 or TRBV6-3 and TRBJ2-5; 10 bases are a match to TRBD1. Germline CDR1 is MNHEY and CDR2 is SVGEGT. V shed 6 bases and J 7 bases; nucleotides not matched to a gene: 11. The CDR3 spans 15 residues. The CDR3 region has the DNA TGTGCCAGCAGCGGGACGACAGGGGGCAAGATGACCCAGTACTTC. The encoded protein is CASSGTTGGKMTQYF.

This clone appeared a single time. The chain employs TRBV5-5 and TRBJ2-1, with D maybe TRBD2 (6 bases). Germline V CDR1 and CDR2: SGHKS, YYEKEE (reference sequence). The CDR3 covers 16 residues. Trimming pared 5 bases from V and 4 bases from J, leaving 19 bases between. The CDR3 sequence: CASRLLVGSNYNEQFF. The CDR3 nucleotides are TGTGCCAGCAGGCTTCTTGTCGGGAGCAATTACAATGAGCAGTTCTTC.

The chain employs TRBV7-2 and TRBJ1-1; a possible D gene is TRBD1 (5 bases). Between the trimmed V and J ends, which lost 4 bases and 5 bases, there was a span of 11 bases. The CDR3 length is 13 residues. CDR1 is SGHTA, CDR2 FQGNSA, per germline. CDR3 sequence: CASSSRQLTEAFF. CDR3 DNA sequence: TGTGCCAGCAGCTCCCGACAGTTAACTGAAGCTTTCTTT.

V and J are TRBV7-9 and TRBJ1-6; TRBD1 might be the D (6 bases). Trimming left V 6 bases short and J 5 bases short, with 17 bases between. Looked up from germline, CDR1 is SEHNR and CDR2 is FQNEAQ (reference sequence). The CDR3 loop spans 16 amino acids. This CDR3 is CASSKTGPLDNSPLHF. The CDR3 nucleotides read TGTGCCAGCAGTAAGACAGGCCCCTTGGATAATTCACCCCTCCACTTT.

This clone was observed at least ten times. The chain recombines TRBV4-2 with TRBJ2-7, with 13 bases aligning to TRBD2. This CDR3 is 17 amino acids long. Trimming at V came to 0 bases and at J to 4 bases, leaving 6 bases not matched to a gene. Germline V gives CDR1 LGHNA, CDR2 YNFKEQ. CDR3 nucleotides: TGTGCCAGCAGCCAAGAGTCCGGACTAGCGGGAGCATACGAGCAGTACTTC. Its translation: CASSQESGLAGAYEQYF.